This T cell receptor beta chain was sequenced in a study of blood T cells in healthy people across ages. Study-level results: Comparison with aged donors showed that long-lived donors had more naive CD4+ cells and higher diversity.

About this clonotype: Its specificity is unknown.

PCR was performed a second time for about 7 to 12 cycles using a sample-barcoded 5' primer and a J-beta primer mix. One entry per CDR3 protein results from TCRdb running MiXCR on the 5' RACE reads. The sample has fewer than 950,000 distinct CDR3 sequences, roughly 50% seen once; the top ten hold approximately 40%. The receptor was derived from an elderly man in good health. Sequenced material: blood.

CDR3 amino acids: CASSPGNYETQYF. CDR3 nucleotide sequence: TGTGCCAGCAGTCCGGGCAATTACGAGACCCAGTACTTC. The rearrangement links TRBV12-3 or TRBV12-4 to TRBJ2-5; D gene uncertain. V was shortened by 5 bases and J by 5 bases, with 12 bases between the two germline ends. The CDR3 contains 13 residues.